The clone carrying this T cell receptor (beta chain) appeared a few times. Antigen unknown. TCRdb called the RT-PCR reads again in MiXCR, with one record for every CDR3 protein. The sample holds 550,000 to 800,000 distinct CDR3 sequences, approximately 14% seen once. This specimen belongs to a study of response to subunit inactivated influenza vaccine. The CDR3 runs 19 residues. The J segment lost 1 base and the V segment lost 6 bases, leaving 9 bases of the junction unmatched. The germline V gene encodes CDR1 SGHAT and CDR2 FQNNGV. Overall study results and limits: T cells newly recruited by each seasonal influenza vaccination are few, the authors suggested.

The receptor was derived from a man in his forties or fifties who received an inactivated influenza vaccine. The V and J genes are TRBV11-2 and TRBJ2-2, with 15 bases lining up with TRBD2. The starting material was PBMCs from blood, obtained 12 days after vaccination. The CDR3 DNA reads TGTGCCAGCAGACTCCCGGGACTAGCGGGAGGTCGGAACACCGGGGAGCTGTTTTTT. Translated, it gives CASRLPGLAGGRNTGELFF.